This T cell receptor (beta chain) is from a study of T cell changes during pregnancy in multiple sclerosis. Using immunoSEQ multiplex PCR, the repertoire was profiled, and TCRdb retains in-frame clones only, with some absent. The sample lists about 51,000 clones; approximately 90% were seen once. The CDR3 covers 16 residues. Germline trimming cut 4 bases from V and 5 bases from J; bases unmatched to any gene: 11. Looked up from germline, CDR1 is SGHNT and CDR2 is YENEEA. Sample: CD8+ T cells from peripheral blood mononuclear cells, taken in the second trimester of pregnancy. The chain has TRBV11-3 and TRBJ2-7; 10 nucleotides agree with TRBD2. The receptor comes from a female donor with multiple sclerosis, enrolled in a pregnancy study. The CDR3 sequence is CASSSISSGGIDEQYF. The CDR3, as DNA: TGTGCCAGCAGCTCTATCTCTAGCGGGGGCATCGACGAGCAGTACTTC. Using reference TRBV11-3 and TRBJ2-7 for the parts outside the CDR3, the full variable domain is EAGVVQSPRYKIIEKKQPVAFWCNPISGHNTLYWYLQNLGQGPELLIRYENEEAVDDSQLPKDRFSAERLKGVDSTLKIQPAELGDSAVYLCASSSISSGGIDEQYFGPGTRLTVT.